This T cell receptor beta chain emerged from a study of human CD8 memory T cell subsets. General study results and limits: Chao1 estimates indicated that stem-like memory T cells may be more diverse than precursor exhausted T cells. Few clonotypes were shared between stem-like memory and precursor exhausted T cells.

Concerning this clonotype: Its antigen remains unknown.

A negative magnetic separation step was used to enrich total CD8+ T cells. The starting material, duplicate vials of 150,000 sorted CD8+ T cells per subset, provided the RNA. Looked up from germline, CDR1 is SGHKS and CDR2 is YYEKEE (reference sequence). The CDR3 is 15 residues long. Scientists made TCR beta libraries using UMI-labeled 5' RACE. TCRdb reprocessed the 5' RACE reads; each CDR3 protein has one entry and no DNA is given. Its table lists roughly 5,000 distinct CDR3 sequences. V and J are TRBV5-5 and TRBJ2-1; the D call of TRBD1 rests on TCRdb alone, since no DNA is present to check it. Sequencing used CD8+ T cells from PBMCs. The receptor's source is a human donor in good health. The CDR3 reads CASSQGPAGGNEQFF.